These 7 T cell receptor beta chains originate from one sample sequenced in a study of T cells in Graves' hyperthyroidism and ophthalmopathy. Amplification yielded TCR beta CDR3 regions, with RNA transcripts as the source. A first-round RT-PCR of the TCR CDR3 used the HTBI primer set. TCRdb reanalysed the multiplex PCR reads using MiXCR and keeps one entry per CDR3 protein. The profile shows 500,000 to 650,000 distinct CDR3 sequences, less than 15% of them singletons. The sample taken for sequencing was blood. These receptor sequences come from a woman between 35 and 50 years old with Graves' hyperthyroidism.

This clonotype was recorded only once. Possible read error: a much larger clone is one base away. The CDR3 DNA sequence: TGTGCCAGCAGCGGACAGAGTAATTCACCCCTCCACTTT. It codes for CASSGQSNSPLHF. The chain has TRBV2 and TRBJ1-6, with D perhaps matching TRBD1 (6 bases). From germline, CDR1 is SNHLY and CDR2 FYNNEI. This CDR3 is 13 amino acids long. Between the trimmed V and J ends, which lost 6 bases and 6 bases, there was a span of 9 bases. Supplemented by reference TRBV2 and TRBJ1-6, the full variable domain reads EPEVTQTPSHQVTQMGQEVILRCVPISNHLYFYWYRQILGQKVEFLVSFYNNEISEKSEIFDDQFSVERPDGSNFTLKIRSTKLEDSAMYFCASSGQSNSPLHFGNGTRLTVT.

The table lists this clonotype with a count of one. The chain links TRBV20-1 to TRBJ2-3; 7 bases agree with TRBD2. Germline V gene data show CDR1 as DFQATT and CDR2 as SNEGSKA (reference sequence). There are 15 residues in the CDR3. Unmatched junction bases numbered 11, after V lost 3 bases and J lost 5 bases. As DNA, the CDR3 is TGCAGTGCTAGCCCGAGCCTAGCGGCGGGAGATACGCAGTATTTT. Amino acids: CSASPSLAAGDTQYF.

This clonotype turned up a few times. The rearrangement joins TRBV9 to TRBJ2-1, with TRBD2 as a possible D gene (5 bases). CDR3 length: 15 residues. The V end lost 0 bases, the J end lost 5 bases, and 12 bases lay between the germline ends. Germline CDR1 reads SGDLS; CDR2 reads YYNGEE. The CDR3 sequence: CASSVGRTSNNEQFF. CDR3 in DNA: TGTGCCAGCAGCGTAGGTAGGACTTCTAACAATGAGCAGTTCTTC. The whole variable domain, filled in from reference TRBV9 and TRBJ2-1, reads DSGVTQTPKHLITATGQRVTLRCSPRSGDLSVYWYQQSLDQGLQFLIQYYNGEERAKGNILERFSAQQFPDLHSELNLSSLELGDSALYFCASSVGRTSNNEQFFGPGTRLTVL.

The sample holds a few counts of this clonotype. One end of the junction fails to match germline, which may point to a read error. The rearrangement joins TRBV12-3 or TRBV12-4 to TRBJ2-5; 9 bases agree with TRBD1. CDR3 length equals 14 residues. CDR3 nucleotide sequence: TGTGCCAGCGGCCCACAGGGGGCGAGAGAGGCCCAGTACTTC. This translates into CASGPQGAREAQYF.

In this sample, this clonotype turned up many times. The chain uses TRBV6-1 and TRBJ2-5; 9 positions match TRBD1. The germline CDR1 and CDR2 sequences are MNHNS and SASEGT. Unmatched junction bases numbered 3, after V lost 10 bases and J lost 3 bases. CDR3 length: 12 residues. CDR3: CANGQGKETQYF. The CDR3 bases are TGTGCCAACGGACAGGGGAAAGAGACCCAGTACTTC.

In this sample, this clonotype turned up many times. The J gene is TRBJ2-6, the V gene TRBV2; the match to TRBD1 covers 7 bases. Germline values: CDR1 SNHLY, CDR2 FYNNEI. This CDR3 comprises 16 residues. After removal of 9 bases from V and 4 bases from J, the junction contained 12 bases not matched to a gene. The CDR3 is CASQPTGLAGANVLTF. In nucleotides, the CDR3 is TGTGCCAGTCAGCCGACAGGGTTGGCAGGGGCCAACGTCCTGACTTTC.

This clonotype was counted only a few times. The chain combines TRBV20-1 with TRBJ1-1; D is perhaps TRBD1 (5 bases). There are 14 residues in the CDR3. V shed 4 bases and J shed 12 bases, with 24 bases lying between them. Germline-derived CDR1 and CDR2 are DFQATT and SNEGSKA (reference sequence). CDR3 region: CSATYPGPTSRTFF. For the CDR3, the DNA is TGCAGTGCTACCTATCCGGGACCCACATCGAGGACTTTCTTT.